Following are 14 T cell receptor beta chains from one sample sequenced in a study of CD8 T cells in ankylosing spondylitis. The study's findings and limits: Seemingly characteristic of ankylosing spondylitis blood was a TCR beta motif consisting of 7 or 8 highly homologous variants.

What these receptors recognize is not known. Each CDR3 protein gets one entry after TCRdb re-called the 5' RACE reads with MiXCR. The sample consists of approximately 400,000 distinct CDR3 sequences, 15% to 20% of them appearing once. The sequenced sample consisted of blood, either unsorted or a sorted T cell fraction (not recorded which). The receptors were sampled from a male donor with ankylosing spondylitis.

This chain joins TRBV2 and TRBJ2-3; TRBD2 matches 11 bases. Germline CDR1 is SNHLY and CDR2 is FYNNEI. Trimming removed 6 bases from V and 1 base from J; junction bases left unmatched: 6. This CDR3 contains 16 residues. The CDR3 spells CASRKGLAERTDTQYF. The CDR3 coding sequence is TGTGCCAGCAGGAAGGGACTAGCGGAACGCACAGATACGCAGTATTTT.

This clonotype was observed a few times. This chain connects TRBV9 to TRBJ2-7; unclear D gene. Trimming removed 2 bases at V and 12 bases at J, with 9 bases between. The CDR3 sequence is 10 residues long. Per the germline V gene, CDR1 is SGDLS and CDR2 is YYNGEE. CDR3 residues: CASSVGYRYF. DNA of the CDR3: TGTGCCAGCAGCGTGGGTTATAGGTACTTC.

The genes are TRBV7-2 and TRBJ2-1; D ambiguous. The CDR3 totals 12 residues. V lost 3 bases and J 14 bases, leaving 14 bases between the germline ends. Germline-derived CDR1 and CDR2 are SGHTA and FQGNSA. The CDR3, as DNA: TGTGCCAGCAGCTTCACCCAAGGAGAGAAGTTCTTC. Translated, it gives CASSFTQGEKFF.

The V call is TRBV6-1, the J call TRBJ1-2; D ambiguous. V was trimmed by 3 bases and J by 4 bases, leaving 6 bases between them. The CDR3 runs 12 residues. Germline V gives CDR1 MNHNS, CDR2 SASEGT. CDR3 DNA sequence: TGTGCCAGCAGTGACAGGTCCTATGGCTACACCTTC. This translates into CASSDRSYGYTF.

A few counts support this clonotype. The chain employs TRBV5-1 and TRBJ1-2; 9 bases are a match to TRBD1. Germline V CDR1 and CDR2: SGHRS, YFSETQ. V lost 4 bases to trimming and J lost 3 bases; unmatched junction nucleotides: 16. The CDR3 is 18 amino acids. CDR3 DNA: TGCGCCAGCAGCCCCGGGGCTATCAACAGGGGGCTTGACTATGGCTACACCTTC. It specifies CASSPGAINRGLDYGYTF.

The V gene is TRBV7-9, the J gene TRBJ2-3, with TRBD2 matching 7 bases. The germline gives CDR1 SEHNR, CDR2 FQNEAQ (reference sequence). Trimming cost V 0 bases and J 2 bases; bases outside gene matches: 5. This CDR3 comprises 16 residues. DNA of the CDR3: TGTGCCAGCAGCTTAGCTGGCGGGAGACACACAGATACGCAGTATTTT. It encodes CASSLAGGRHTDTQYF.

This clonotype was observed at least ten times. The chain carries TRBV12-3 or TRBV12-4 and TRBJ2-7; 7 bases match TRBD2. The trim removed 6 bases at V and 9 bases at J, leaving 8 bases unmatched. This CDR3 region has 12 residues. The CDR3 sequence is CASSLTGRGQYF. Here the CDR3 DNA reads TGTGCCAGCAGCTTGACGGGGAGGGGGCAGTACTTC.

Concerning this clonotype itself: One end of the junction fails to match germline, which may point to a read error. The rearrangement uses TRBV4-1 and TRBJ1-1; D is unresolved. The germline V gene has CDR1 MGHRA and CDR2 YSYEKL. The CDR3 has 13 amino acids. CDR3 protein: CASRIGTGSIEIF. The CDR3 nucleotides read TGCGCCAGCAGGATTGGCACGGGTTCAATAGAAATCTTT.

This clonotype has a handful of counts. V is TRBV7-9 and J is TRBJ1-2; D is undetermined. V was trimmed by 4 bases and J by 8 bases, leaving 11 bases between them. The CDR3 totals 12 residues. CDR1 SEHNR and CDR2 FQNEAQ come from the germline V gene (reference sequence). The CDR3 is CASSSGPFGYTF. CDR3 nucleotides: TGTGCCAGCAGCTCCGGACCCTTCGGCTACACCTTC.

This sequence joins TRBV6-4 and TRBJ1-1; D may be TRBD1 (5 bases). CDR1 MRHNA and CDR2 SNTAGT come from the germline V gene. The germline V and J ends were trimmed by 7 bases and 4 bases, with 13 bases remaining between them. The CDR3 covers 13 residues. The chain's CDR3 is CASTAFGTTEAFF. Here the CDR3 DNA reads TGTGCCAGCACAGCCTTCGGGACCACTGAAGCTTTCTTT.

This clonotype was observed a few times. The rearrangement joins TRBV7-2 to TRBJ2-3; D call uncertain. Between the trimmed V and J ends, which lost 5 bases and 0 bases, there was a span of 15 bases. The CDR3 is made up of 16 amino acids. Germline CDR1 and CDR2: SGHTA and FQGNSA. In DNA form, the CDR3 reads TGTGCCAGCAGCGGATTCGGCGGTTATAGCACAGATACGCAGTATTTT. It is translated as CASSGFGGYSTDTQYF.

This clonotype was picked up a small number of times. The chain links TRBV20-1 to TRBJ2-1; tentative D call: TRBD2 (5 bases). V was trimmed by 6 bases and J by 5 bases, leaving 11 bases between them. CDR1 and CDR2 (germline): DFQATT, SNEGSKA (reference sequence). The CDR3 extends over 12 amino acids. CDR3 nucleotide sequence: TGCAGTGCCGATGGACTTCACAATGAGCAGTTCTTC. It translates to CSADGLHNEQFF.

The rearrangement links TRBV6-1 to TRBJ2-7; TRBD1 is a possible D gene (6 bases). Trimming cost V 4 bases and J 4 bases, with 17 bases left between them. Germline V gene data show CDR1 as MNHNS and CDR2 as SASEGT. The CDR3 is 15 amino acids. The chain's CDR3 is CASSGRGPSSYEQYF. The CDR3 DNA follows: TGTGCCAGCAGTGGCAGGGGCCCCTCCTCGTACGAGCAGTACTTC.

The chain recombines TRBV15 with TRBJ1-5, with 9 nucleotides matching TRBD1. The J segment lost 8 bases and the V segment lost 0 bases, leaving 5 bases of the junction unmatched. This CDR3 is 15 amino acids long. The germline V gene has CDR1 LNHNV and CDR2 YYDKDF (reference sequence). CDR3 loop: CATSRDWDRVEPQHF. The CDR3 DNA is TGTGCCACCAGCAGAGATTGGGACAGGGTGGAGCCCCAGCATTTT.